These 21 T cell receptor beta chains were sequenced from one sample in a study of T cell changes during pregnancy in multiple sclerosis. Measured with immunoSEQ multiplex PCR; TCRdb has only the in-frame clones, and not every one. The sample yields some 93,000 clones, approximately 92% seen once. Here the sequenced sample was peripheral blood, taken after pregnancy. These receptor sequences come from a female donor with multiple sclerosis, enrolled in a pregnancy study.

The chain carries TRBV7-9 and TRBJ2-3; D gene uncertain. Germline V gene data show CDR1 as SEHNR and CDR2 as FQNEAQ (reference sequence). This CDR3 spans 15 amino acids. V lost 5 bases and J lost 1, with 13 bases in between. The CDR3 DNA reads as TGTGCCAGCAGCCGCCTTTTGGGCCGCACAGATACGCAGTATTTT. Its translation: CASSRLLGRTDTQYF. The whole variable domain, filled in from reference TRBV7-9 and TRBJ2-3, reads DTGVSQNPRHKITKRGQNVTFRCDPISEHNRLYWYRQTLGQGPEFLTYFQNEAQLEKSRLLSDRFSAERPKGSFSTLEIQRTEQGDSAMYLCASSRLLGRTDTQYFGPGTRLTVL.

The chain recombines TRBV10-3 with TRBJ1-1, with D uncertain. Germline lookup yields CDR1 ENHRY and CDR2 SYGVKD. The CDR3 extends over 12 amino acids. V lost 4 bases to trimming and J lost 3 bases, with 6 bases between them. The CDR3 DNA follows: TGTGCCATCAGTGTGCGGGACACTGAAGCTTTCTTT. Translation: CAISVRDTEAFF.

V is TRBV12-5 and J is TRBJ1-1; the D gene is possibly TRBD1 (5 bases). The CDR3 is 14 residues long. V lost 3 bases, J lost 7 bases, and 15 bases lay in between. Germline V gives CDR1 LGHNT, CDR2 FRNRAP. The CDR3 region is CASGFTGGALEAFF. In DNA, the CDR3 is TGTGCTAGTGGTTTCACAGGAGGGGCCCTTGAAGCTTTCTTT.

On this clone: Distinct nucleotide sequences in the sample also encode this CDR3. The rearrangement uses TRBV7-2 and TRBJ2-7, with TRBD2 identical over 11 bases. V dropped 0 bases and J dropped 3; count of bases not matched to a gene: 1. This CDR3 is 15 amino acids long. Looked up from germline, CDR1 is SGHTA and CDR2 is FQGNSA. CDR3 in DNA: TGTGCCAGCAGCTTAGCGGGGACTAGCGGCTACGAGCAGTACTTC. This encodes CASSLAGTSGYEQYF.

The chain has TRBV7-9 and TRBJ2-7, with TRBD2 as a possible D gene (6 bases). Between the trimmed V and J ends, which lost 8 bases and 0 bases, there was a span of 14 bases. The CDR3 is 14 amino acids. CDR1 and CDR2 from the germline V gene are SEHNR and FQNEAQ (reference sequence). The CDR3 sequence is CASGPAGSSYEQYF. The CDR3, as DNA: TGTGCCAGCGGGCCGGCGGGAAGCTCCTACGAGCAGTACTTC.

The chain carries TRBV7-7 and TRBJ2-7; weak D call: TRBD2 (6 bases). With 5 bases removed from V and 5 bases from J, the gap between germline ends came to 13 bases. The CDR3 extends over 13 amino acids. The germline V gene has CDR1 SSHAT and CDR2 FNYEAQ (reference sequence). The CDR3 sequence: CASSQTGDHEQYF. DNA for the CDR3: TGTGCCAGCAGCCAGACGGGAGACCACGAGCAGTACTTC. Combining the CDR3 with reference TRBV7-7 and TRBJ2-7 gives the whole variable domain GAGVSQSPRYKVTKRGQDVTLRCDPISSHATLYWYQQALGQGPEFLTYFNYEAQPDKSGLPSDRFSAERPEGSISTLTIQRTEQRDSAMYRCASSQTGDHEQYFGPGTRLTVT.

In DNA form, the CDR3 reads TGTGCCAGCAGTCCCGCCGGGACAGGGGTTGGTCAGCCCCAGCATTTT. This codes for CASSPAGTGVGQPQHF. The genes are TRBV27 and TRBJ1-5; 10 positions match TRBD1. CDR1 and CDR2 (germline): MNHEY, SMNVEV (reference sequence). This CDR3 is built from 16 residues. Trimming cost V 5 bases and J 6 bases; bases outside gene matches: 10.

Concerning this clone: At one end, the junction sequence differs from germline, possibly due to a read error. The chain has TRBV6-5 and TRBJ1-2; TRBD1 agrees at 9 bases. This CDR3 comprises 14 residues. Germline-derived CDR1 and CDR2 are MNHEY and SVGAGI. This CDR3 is CASSPGWTGELDAF. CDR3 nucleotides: TGTGCCAGCAGTCCCGGGTGGACAGGGGAGCTGGACGCCTTC.

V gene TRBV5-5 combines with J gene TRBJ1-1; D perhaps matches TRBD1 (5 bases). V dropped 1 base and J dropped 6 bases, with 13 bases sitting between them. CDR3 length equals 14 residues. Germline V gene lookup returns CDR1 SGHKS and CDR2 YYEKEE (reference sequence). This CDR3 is CASSLFRQGSEAFF. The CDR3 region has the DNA TGTGCCAGCAGCTTGTTTCGCCAGGGCTCTGAAGCTTTCTTT. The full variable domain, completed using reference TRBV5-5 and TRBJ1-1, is DAGVTQSPTHLIKTRGQQVTLRCSPISGHKSVSWYQQVLGQGPQFIFQYYEKEERGRGNFPDRFSARQFPNYSSELNVNALLLGDSALYLCASSLFRQGSEAFFGQGTRLTVV.

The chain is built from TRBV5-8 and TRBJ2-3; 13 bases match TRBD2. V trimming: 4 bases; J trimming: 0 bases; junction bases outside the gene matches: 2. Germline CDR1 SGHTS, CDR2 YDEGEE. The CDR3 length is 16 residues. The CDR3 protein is CASSMGLAGSTDTQYF. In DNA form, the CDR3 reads TGTGCCAGCAGCATGGGACTAGCGGGAAGCACAGATACGCAGTATTTT.

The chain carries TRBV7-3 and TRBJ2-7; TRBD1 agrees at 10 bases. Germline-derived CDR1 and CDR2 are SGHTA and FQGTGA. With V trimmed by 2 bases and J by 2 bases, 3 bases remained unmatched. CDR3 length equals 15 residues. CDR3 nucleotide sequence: TGTGCCAGCAGCTTAGCAGGGACAGGGGCCTACGAGCAGTACTTC. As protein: CASSLAGTGAYEQYF.

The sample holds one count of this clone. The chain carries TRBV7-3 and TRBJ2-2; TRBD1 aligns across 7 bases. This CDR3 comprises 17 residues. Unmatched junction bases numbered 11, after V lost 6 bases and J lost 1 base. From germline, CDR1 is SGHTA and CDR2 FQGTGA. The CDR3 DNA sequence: TGTGCCAGCAGTTTTAAGCCGGGACAGAGGAACACCGGGGAGCTGTTTTTT. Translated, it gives CASSFKPGQRNTGELFF.

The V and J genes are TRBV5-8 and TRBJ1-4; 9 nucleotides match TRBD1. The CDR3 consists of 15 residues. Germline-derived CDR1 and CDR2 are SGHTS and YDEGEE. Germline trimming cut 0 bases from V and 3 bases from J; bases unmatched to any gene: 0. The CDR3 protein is CASSLGDRANEKLFF. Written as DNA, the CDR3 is TGTGCCAGCAGCTTGGGGGACAGGGCTAATGAAAAACTGTTTTTT.

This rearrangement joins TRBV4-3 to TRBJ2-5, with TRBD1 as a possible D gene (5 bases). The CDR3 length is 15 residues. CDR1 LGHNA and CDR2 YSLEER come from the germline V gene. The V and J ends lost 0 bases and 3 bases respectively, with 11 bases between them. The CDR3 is CASSQDVSREETQYF. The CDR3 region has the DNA TGCGCCAGCAGCCAAGATGTCTCCAGGGAAGAGACCCAGTACTTC.

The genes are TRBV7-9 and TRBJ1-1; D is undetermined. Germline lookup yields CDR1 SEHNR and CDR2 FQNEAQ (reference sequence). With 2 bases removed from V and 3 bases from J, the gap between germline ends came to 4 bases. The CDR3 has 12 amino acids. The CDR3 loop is CASSLLDTEAFF. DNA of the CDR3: TGTGCCAGCAGCTTACTCGACACTGAAGCTTTCTTT.

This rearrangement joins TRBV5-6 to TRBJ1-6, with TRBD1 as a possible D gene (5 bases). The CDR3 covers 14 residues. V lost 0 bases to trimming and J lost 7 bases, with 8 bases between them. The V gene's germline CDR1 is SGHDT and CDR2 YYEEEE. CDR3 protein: CASSLGRGNSPLHF. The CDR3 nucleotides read TGTGCCAGCAGCTTGGGGAGGGGAAATTCACCCCTCCACTTT.

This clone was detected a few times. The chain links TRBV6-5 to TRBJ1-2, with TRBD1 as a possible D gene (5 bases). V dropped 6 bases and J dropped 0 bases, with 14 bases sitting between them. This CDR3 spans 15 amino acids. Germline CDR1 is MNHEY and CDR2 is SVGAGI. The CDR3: CASSPGQRANYGYTF. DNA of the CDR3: TGTGCCAGCAGCCCAGGGCAGCGCGCTAACTATGGCTACACCTTC.

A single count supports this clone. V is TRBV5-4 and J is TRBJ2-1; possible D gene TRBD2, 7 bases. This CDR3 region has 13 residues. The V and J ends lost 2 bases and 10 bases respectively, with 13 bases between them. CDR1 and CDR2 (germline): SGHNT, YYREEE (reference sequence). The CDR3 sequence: CASSFEGGREQFF. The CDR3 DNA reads TGTGCCAGCAGCTTTGAGGGGGGGAGAGAGCAGTTCTTC. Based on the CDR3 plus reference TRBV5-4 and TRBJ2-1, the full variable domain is ETGVTQSPTHLIKTRGQQVTLRCSSQSGHNTVSWYQQALGQGPQFIFQYYREEENGRGNFPPRFSGLQFPNYSSELNVNALELDDSALYLCASSFEGGREQFFGPGTRLTVL.

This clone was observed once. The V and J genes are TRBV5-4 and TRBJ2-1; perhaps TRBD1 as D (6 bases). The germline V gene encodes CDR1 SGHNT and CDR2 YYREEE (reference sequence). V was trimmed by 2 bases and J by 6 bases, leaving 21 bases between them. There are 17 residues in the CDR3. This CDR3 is CASSFPGAPPDTNEQFF. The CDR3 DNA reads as TGTGCCAGCAGCTTCCCAGGGGCCCCACCCGATACCAATGAGCAGTTCTTC.

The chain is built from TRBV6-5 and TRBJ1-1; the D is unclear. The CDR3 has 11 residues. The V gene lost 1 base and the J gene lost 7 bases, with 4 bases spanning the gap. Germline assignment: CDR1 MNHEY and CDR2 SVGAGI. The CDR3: CASSYLDEAFF. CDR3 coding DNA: TGTGCCAGCAGTTACTTAGATGAAGCTTTCTTT.

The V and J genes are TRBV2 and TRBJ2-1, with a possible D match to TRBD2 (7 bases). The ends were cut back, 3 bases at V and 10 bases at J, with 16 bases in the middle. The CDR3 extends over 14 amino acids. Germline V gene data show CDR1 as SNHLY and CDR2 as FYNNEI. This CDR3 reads CASSEVGARGEQFF. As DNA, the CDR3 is TGTGCCAGCAGTGAGGTGGGGGCGCGGGGGGAGCAGTTCTTC.